This TCR beta chain came from a study of blood T cells in healthy people across ages (dated by TCRdb to about 2015). Background for the entire study: In model experiments, roughly one uniquely barcoded TCR beta cDNA molecule per two T cells was captured by template switching. To track age-related changes in TCR beta repertoire diversity, the study relied on deep sequencing normalized with unique cDNA molecular identifiers. The donors were divided into four age groups: young (average about 15 years), middle-aged (around 37), aged (about 56) and long-lived (about 90). Two additional independent replicas of 1 million unique cDNA reads from the same blood draw were analyzed for two donors (one aged 18 to 30 and one aged 80 or older). What the work shows at the level of the full study, not this receptor alone: As age increased, observed TCR beta diversity per million T cells dropped in a roughly linear way, and a significant reduction was already evident by age 40. Since profiling was done on bulk unsorted PBMCs, naive and antigen-experienced compartments could not be conclusively compared. Because donor CMV infection status was unknown, age-related changes in expanded clonotypes were potentially confounded. Total diversity estimates from one million sequenced T cells were considered lower bounds and underestimates. The long-lived group showed more naive CD4+ T cells, fewer expanded clones and increased TCR diversity than the aged group, suggesting age selection. The percentage of naive T cells measured by flow cytometry correlated strongly with observed TCR beta diversity.

As regards this clonotype: Its antigen is unknown. One junction end disagrees with the germline gene, perhaps due to a read error.

Receptors were amplified or captured by 5' RACE. Sequencing instrument: Illumina HiSeq 2500. A second about 7 to 12 cycle PCR used a sample-barcoded 5' primer and a J-beta primer mix. A unique molecular identifier was introduced onto each TCR beta cDNA molecule by a template-switch 5' adaptor carrying 12 random nucleotides. Each sample yielded at least 3 million CDR3-containing paired-end reads. First-strand cDNA synthesis was performed from all RNA using the Mint cDNA synthesis kit, with priming by a TRBC-specific oligonucleotide. After uracil-DNA glycosylase treatment, a first 18-cycle PCR used universal primers M1SS and BC2_uni_R on all cDNA. Turning to the authors' computational methods: For normalization, 1 million high-quality reads were randomly selected from each sample, with every read carrying a distinct molecular identifier. Instead of being binned into consensus sequences, reads with shared molecular identifiers were discarded. CDR3 identification, clonotype clustering and error correction used MiTCR with a Q25 quality threshold and the strictest error-elimination algorithm. A nonparametric unseen species model with Euler transformation was used to estimate a lower bound on total TCR beta diversity. TCRdb reprocessing: public reads trimmed at Q25 with fastp, clones called with MiXCR, in-frame beta chains kept. Identical CDR3 protein sequences are pooled into one entry, listed with their most common genes and DNA. These V and J calls derive from TCRdb rather than the authors' analysis. The sample table records 550,000 to 650,000 distinct CDR3 sequences; about a quarter of these occur just once. The leading ten clones occupy approximately 3.6% of the sample.

The roughly 42 donors, aged about 6 to 95 years, were systemically healthy Caucasian individuals from Russia. Around 9.8 milliliters of peripheral blood were collected from each donor into EDTA-treated Vacutainer tubes. Ficoll-Paque density-gradient centrifugation was used to isolate PBMCs, with at least 6.5 million per sample. Trizol reagent was used to extract total RNA from PBMCs, with at least 6 micrograms per sample. For every donor, flow cytometry on a PBMC aliquot measured the percentage of naive CD45RAhigh/CD27high T cells. The CDR3 runs 14 amino acids, cysteine and phenylalanine included. Only the CDR3 portion is preserved as DNA: 42 bases, with reading frame beginning at the first base. The same specimen was also included in a second study, on T cells of mothers and their children. The second study reports: Nine systemically healthy Caucasian individuals, comprising three mothers and their six children, were included as donors. cDNA synthesis used all of the extracted RNA, with roughly 1.5 ug of RNA in each 15 ul reaction. In the second PCR, sample barcodes and 2-4 random nucleotides were introduced via the M1S primer. Over 9 million TCR beta CDR3 reads came from each mother, compared with millions of reads from each child. Thymic selection shapes the output of TCR recombination in a similar way in related and unrelated pairs, and inherited differences have a minor effect. Normalized repertoire overlap was always slightly but never significantly higher in related than unrelated mother-child pairs. No persistent microchimeric T cell clones were detected, at a sensitivity of 80 to 100 clones per million clonotypes. Deep NGS was used in the study to compare the TCR beta repertoires of mothers and children and to look for features that separate related mother-child pairs from unrelated individuals. On average, the children were around 11 +/- 4 years old, while the mothers were 40 +/- 4 years old. After adapter ligation was performed with NEBNext reagents, the libraries were sequenced on an Illumina HiSeq 2000 with 100+100 nt paired-end reads. To prevent cross-contamination, the mother and child libraries were prepared a month apart and were sequenced in separate runs. Each donor had between about 450,000 and 2,100,000 distinct TCR beta clonotypes identified. Naive TCR beta clonotypes were estimated from low-frequency clonotypes matched to each donor's FACS-determined naive share, without sorting.

This clonotype was sampled from a boy aged 2-9 years in good health. The material sequenced was blood. The chain couples TRBV12-3 or TRBV12-4 to TRBJ2-3; no confident D gene assignment can be made. The nucleotide sequence reads as follows: TGTGCCAGCAGTTCCGGCGGAAGCACAGATACGGAGTATTTT. Its coded protein is CASSSGGSTDTEYF.